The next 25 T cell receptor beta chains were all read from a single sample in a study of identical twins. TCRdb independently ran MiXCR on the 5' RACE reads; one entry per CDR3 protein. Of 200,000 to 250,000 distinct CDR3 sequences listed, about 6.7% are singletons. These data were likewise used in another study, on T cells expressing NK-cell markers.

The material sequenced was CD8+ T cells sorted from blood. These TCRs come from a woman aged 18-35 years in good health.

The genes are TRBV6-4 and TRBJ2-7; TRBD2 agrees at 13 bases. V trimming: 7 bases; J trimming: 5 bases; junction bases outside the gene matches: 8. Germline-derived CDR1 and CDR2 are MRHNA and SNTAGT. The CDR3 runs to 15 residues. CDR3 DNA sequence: TGTGCCAGCATCCCGGGACTAGCGGGGAATCACGAGCAGTACTTC. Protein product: CASIPGLAGNHEQYF.

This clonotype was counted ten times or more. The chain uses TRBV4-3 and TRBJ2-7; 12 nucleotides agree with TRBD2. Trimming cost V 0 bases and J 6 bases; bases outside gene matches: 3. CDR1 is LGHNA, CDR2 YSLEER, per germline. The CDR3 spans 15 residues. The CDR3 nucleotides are TGCGCCAGCAGCCAAGATAGGACTAGCGGGATCGAGCAGTACTTC. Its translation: CASSQDRTSGIEQYF.

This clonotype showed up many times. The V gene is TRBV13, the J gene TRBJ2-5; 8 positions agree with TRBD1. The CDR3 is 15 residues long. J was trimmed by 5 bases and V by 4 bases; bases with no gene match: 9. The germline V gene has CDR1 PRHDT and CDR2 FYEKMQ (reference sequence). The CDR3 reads CASSSVDREPETQYF. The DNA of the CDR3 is TGTGCCAGCAGCTCCGTGGACAGGGAACCCGAGACCCAGTACTTC.

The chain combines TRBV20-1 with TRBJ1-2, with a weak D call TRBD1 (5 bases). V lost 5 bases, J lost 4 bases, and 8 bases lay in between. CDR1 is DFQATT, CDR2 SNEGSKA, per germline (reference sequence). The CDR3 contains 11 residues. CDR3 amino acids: CSAGGGYGYTF. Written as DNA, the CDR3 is TGCAGTGCTGGGGGTGGCTATGGCTACACCTTC.

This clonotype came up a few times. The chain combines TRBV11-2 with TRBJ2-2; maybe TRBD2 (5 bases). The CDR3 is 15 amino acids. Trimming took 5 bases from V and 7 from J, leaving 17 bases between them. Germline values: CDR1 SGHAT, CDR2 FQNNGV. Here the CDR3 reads CASSLRAGRDGELFF. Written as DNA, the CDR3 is TGTGCCAGCAGCCTGAGGGCGGGTAGGGACGGGGAGCTGTTTTTT.

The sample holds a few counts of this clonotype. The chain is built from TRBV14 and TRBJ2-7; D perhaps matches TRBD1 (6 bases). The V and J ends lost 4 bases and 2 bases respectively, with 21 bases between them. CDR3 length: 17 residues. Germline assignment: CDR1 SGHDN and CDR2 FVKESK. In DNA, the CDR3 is TGTGCCAGCAGCCCTGTCCCGGGACATATAAGGACCTACGAGCAGTACTTC. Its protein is CASSPVPGHIRTYEQYF.

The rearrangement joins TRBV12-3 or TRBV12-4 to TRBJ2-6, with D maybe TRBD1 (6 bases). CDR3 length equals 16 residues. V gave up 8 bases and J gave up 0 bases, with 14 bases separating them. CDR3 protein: CASVRQENSGANVLTF. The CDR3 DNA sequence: TGTGCCAGCGTACGACAGGAGAACTCTGGGGCCAACGTCCTGACTTTC.

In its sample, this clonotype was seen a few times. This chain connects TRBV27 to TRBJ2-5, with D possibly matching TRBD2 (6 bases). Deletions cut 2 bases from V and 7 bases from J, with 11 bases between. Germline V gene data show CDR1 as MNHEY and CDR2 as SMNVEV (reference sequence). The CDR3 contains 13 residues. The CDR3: CASSLDRGGTQYF. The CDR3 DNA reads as TGTGCCAGCAGTTTAGATAGGGGAGGGACCCAGTACTTC.

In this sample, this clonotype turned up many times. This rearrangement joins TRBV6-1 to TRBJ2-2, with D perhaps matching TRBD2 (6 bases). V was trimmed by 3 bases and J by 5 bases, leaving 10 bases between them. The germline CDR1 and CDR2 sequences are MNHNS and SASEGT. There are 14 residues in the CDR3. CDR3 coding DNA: TGTGCCAGCAGTGACACGGGGGAAACCGGGGAGCTGTTTTTT. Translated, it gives CASSDTGETGELFF.

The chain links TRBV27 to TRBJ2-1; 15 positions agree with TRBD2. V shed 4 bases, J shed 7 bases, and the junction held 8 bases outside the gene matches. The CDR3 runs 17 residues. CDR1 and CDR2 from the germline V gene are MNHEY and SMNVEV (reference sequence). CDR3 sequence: CASSSGLAGGFKNEQFF. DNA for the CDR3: TGTGCCAGCAGTTCCGGACTAGCGGGAGGGTTTAAGAATGAGCAGTTCTTC.

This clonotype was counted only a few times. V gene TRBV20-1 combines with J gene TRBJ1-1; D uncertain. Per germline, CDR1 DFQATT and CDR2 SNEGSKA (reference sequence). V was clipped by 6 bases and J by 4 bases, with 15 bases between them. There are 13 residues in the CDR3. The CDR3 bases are TGCAGTGCCCAAGGGCCTCTGGGCACTGAAGCTTTCTTT. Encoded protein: CSAQGPLGTEAFF.

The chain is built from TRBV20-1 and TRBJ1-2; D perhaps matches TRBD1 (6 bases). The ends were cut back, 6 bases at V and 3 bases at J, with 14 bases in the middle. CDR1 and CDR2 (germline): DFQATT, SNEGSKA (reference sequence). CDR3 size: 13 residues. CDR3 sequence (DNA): TGCAGTGCGAATCAGGGGATGGACTATGGCTACACCTTC. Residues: CSANQGMDYGYTF.

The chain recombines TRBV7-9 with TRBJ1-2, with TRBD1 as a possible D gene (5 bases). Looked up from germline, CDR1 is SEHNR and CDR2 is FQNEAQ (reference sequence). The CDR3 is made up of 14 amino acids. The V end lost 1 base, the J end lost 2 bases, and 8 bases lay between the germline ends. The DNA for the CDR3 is TGTGCCAGCAGCTTAGTGGGGACGAACTATGGCTACACCTTC. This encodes CASSLVGTNYGYTF.

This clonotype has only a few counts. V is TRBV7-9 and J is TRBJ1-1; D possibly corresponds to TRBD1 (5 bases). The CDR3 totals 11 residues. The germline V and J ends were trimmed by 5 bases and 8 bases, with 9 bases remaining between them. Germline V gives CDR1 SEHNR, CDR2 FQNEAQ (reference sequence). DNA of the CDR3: TGTGCCAGCAGCCATTCAGGGGAAGCTTTCTTT. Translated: CASSHSGEAFF.

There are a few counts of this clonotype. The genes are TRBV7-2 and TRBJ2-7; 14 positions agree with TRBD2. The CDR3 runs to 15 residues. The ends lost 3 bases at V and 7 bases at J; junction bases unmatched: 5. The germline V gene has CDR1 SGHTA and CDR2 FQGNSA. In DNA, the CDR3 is TGTGCCAGCAGCTTCGGGACTAGCGGGAGACGGGAGCAGTACTTC. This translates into CASSFGTSGRREQYF.

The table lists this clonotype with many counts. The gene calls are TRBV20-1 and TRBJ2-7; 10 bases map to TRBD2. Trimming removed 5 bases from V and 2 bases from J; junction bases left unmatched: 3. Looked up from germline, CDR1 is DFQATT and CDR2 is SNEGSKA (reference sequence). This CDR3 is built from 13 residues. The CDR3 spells CSAYTSGAYEQYF. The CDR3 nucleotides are TGCAGTGCTTACACTAGCGGGGCCTACGAGCAGTACTTC.

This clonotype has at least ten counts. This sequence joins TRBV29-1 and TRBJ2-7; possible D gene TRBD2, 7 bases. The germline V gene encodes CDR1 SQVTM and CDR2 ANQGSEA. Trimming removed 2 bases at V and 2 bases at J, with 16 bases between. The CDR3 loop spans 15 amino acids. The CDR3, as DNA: TGCAGCGTTGAATGGGGGCGGGAGATGCCCTACGAGCAGTACTTC. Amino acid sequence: CSVEWGREMPYEQYF.

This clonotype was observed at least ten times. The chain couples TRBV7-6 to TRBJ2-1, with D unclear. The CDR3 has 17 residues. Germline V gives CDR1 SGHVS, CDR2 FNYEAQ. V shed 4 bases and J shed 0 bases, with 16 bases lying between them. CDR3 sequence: CASSYPIIRSSYNEQFF. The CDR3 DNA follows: TGTGCCAGCAGCTACCCCATAATCCGGAGCTCCTACAATGAGCAGTTCTTC.

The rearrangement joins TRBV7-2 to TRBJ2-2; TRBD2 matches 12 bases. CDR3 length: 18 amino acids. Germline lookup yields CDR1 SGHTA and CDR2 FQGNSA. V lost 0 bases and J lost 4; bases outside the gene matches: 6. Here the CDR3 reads CASSLAPPSGRVTGELFF. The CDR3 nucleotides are TGTGCCAGCAGCTTAGCGCCGCCTAGCGGGAGGGTCACCGGGGAGCTGTTTTTT.

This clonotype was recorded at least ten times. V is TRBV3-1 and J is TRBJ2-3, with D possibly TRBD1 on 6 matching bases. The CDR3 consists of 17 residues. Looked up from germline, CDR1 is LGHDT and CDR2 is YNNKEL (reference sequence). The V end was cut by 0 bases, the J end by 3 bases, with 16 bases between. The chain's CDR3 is CASSQENTGWMTDTQYF. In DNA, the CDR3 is TGTGCCAGCAGCCAAGAAAATACAGGGTGGATGACAGATACGCAGTATTTT.

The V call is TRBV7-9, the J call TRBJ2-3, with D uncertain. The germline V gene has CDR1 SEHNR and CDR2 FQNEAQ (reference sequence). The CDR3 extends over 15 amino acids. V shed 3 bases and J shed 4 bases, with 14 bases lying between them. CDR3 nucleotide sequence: TGTGCCAGCAGCTTCCCAGACCTGGATCCAGATACGCAGTATTTT. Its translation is CASSFPDLDPDTQYF. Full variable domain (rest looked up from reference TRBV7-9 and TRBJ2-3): DTGVSQNPRHKITKRGQNVTFRCDPISEHNRLYWYRQTLGQGPEFLTYFQNEAQLEKSRLLSDRFSAERPKGSFSTLEIQRTEQGDSAMYLCASSFPDLDPDTQYFGPGTRLTVL.

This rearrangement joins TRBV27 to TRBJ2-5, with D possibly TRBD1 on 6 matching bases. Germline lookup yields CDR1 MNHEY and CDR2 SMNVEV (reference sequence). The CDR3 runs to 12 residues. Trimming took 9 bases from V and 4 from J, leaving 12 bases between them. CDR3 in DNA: TGTGCCAGTCGGGACATAGCAGAGACCCAGTACTTC. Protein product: CASRDIAETQYF.

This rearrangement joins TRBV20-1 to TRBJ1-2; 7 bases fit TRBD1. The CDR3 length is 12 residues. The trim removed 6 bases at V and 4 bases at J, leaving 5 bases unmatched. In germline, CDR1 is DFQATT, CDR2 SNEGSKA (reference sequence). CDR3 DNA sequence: TGCAGTGCCCCGACAGGGACCTATGGCTACACCTTC. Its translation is CSAPTGTYGYTF.

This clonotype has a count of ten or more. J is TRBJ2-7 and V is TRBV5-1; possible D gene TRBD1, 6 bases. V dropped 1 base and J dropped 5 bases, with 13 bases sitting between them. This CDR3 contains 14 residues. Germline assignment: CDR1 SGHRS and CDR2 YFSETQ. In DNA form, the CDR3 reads TGCGCCAGCAGCTTGAAGCAGGGGCCTGACGAGCAGTACTTC. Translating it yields CASSLKQGPDEQYF.

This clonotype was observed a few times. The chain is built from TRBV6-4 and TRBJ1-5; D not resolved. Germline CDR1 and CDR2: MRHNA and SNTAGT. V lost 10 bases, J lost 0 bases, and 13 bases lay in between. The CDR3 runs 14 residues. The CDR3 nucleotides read TGTGCCACCCTTAGGCGCTTTAGCAATCAGCCCCAGCATTTT. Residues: CATLRRFSNQPQHF.